The 15 T cell receptor beta chains presented below share a single source sample, sequenced in a study of blood T cell repertoires in COVID-19. The table came from immunoSEQ multiplex PCR; TCRdb's copy has only in-frame clones and leaves some out. The sample lists 200,000 to 300,000 clones, about 88% occurring once. Sequenced material: peripheral blood. All receptors come from a man in his 60s who had recovered from COVID-19.

The J gene is TRBJ2-6, the V gene TRBV6-5, with a possible D match to TRBD2 (5 bases). Per the germline V gene, CDR1 is MNHEY and CDR2 is SVGAGI. Trimming took off 0 bases at V and 1 base at J, with 7 bases between the two ends. CDR3 size: 16 residues. Here the CDR3 DNA reads TGTGCCAGCAGTTACTCGGAGGATTCTGGGGCCAACGTCCTGACTTTC. Residues: CASSYSEDSGANVLTF.

This chain uses TRBV27 with TRBJ2-1; weak D call: TRBD1 (5 bases). The CDR3 length is 15 residues. Germline V lookup: CDR1 MNHEY, CDR2 SMNVEV (reference sequence). The V and J ends lost 8 bases and 4 bases respectively, with 18 bases between them. CDR3 sequence: CASQPRTKPYNEQFF. Here the CDR3 DNA reads TGTGCCAGCCAACCTAGGACAAAGCCATACAATGAGCAGTTCTTC.

The chain recombines TRBV12-3 or TRBV12-4 with TRBJ2-2; possible D gene TRBD1, 6 bases. This CDR3 has 13 amino acids. Deletions cut 6 bases from V and 7 bases from J, with 12 bases between. The CDR3: CASSPDRSGELFF. CDR3 DNA sequence: TGTGCCAGCAGCCCAGACAGGAGCGGGGAGCTGTTTTTT.

The chain has TRBV11-3 and TRBJ2-3; 13 bases map to TRBD2. Unmatched junction bases numbered 4, after V lost 3 bases and J lost 4 bases. The CDR3 consists of 16 residues. Germline CDR1 and CDR2: SGHNT and YENEEA. The CDR3 here is CASSFLTSGGSDTQYF. DNA for the CDR3: TGTGCCAGCAGCTTTCTGACTAGCGGGGGGTCAGATACGCAGTATTTT.

This clone appeared many times. The V and J genes are TRBV19 and TRBJ2-2, with D perhaps matching TRBD2 (5 bases). CDR3 length: 15 amino acids. V lost 3 bases to trimming and J lost 4 bases, with 12 bases between them. Germline-derived CDR1 and CDR2 are LNHDA and SQIVND (reference sequence). CDR3 sequence: CASSILGAGTGELFF. The CDR3 DNA is TGTGCCAGTAGTATTTTGGGTGCGGGCACCGGGGAGCTGTTTTTT.

The chain links TRBV7-9 to TRBJ2-5; 9 positions agree with TRBD1. CDR3 length equals 15 residues. The germline V gene encodes CDR1 SEHNR and CDR2 FQNEAQ (reference sequence). J was trimmed by 4 bases and V by 5 bases; bases with no gene match: 8. CDR3 loop: CASSKGRGQGETQYF. The DNA for the CDR3 is TGTGCCAGCAGCAAAGGTCGGGGACAGGGAGAGACCCAGTACTTC.

This chain's CDR3 is CASSLRGSSNYGYTF. The CDR3 nucleotides are TGTGCCAGCAGTTTAAGGGGCAGCTCTAACTATGGCTACACCTTC. This chain connects TRBV27 to TRBJ1-2; maybe TRBD1 (5 bases). V was trimmed by 2 bases and J by 0 bases, leaving 10 bases between them. This CDR3 contains 15 residues. Looked up from germline, CDR1 is MNHEY and CDR2 is SMNVEV (reference sequence).

V gene TRBV19 combines with J gene TRBJ2-7; the match to TRBD1 covers 7 bases. V shed 6 bases, J shed 7 bases, and the junction held 15 bases outside the gene matches. Germline-derived CDR1 and CDR2 are LNHDA and SQIVND (reference sequence). This CDR3 has 15 residues. The CDR3 nucleotides read TGTGCCAGTAGGGACACCGGGACAGCAGAGTGGGAGCAGTACTTC. Protein: CASRDTGTAEWEQYF.

The chain employs TRBV18 and TRBJ2-5; a possible D gene is TRBD2 (5 bases). Germline CDR1 reads KGHSH; CDR2 reads LQKENI. V was clipped by 0 bases and J by 5 bases, with 7 bases between them. The CDR3 loop spans 13 amino acids. In nucleotides, the CDR3 is TGTGCCAGCTCACCACCGGGGAGCGAGACCCAGTACTTC. This encodes CASSPPGSETQYF.

The chain recombines TRBV9 with TRBJ1-1, with D perhaps matching TRBD1 (6 bases). The germline CDR1 and CDR2 sequences are SGDLS and YYNGEE. V was pared by 0 bases and J by 3 bases, with 12 bases between. This CDR3 has 15 residues. The CDR3 DNA follows: TGTGCCAGCAGCGTAGCTGTGGGGGCGTACACTGAAGCTTTCTTT. It yields the protein CASSVAVGAYTEAFF. Based on the CDR3 plus reference TRBV9 and TRBJ1-1, the full variable domain is DSGVTQTPKHLITATGQRVTLRCSPRSGDLSVYWYQQSLDQGLQFLIQYYNGEERAKGNILERFSAQQFPDLHSELNLSSLELGDSALYFCASSVAVGAYTEAFFGQGTRLTVV.

The rearrangement uses TRBV14 and TRBJ2-2; the D gene is possibly TRBD1 (6 bases). The CDR3 covers 18 residues. Germline V gene sequence: CDR1 SGHDN, CDR2 FVKESK. Trimming removed 1 base from V and 0 bases from J, with 15 bases in between. In DNA form, the CDR3 reads TGTGCCAGCAGCCAAGGATATGGGGGCAACGCGAACACCGGGGAGCTGTTTTTT. It translates to CASSQGYGGNANTGELFF.

There are a few counts of this clone. Other nucleotide sequences in the sample specify the same CDR3. This chain uses TRBV7-9 with TRBJ1-6; unclear D gene. CDR1 is SEHNR, CDR2 FQNEAQ, per germline (reference sequence). V was cut by 5 bases and J by 5 bases, with 4 bases left in between. The CDR3 contains 12 residues. The CDR3 spells CASSPNNSPLHF. As DNA, the CDR3 is TGTGCCAGCAGCCCTAATAATTCACCCCTCCACTTT.

This chain connects TRBV18 to TRBJ1-5; D is uncertain. CDR1 is KGHSH and CDR2 is LQKENI in the germline V gene. CDR3 length: 15 amino acids. The V gene lost 3 bases and the J gene lost 3 bases, with 12 bases spanning the gap. The CDR3 spells CASSPVSGNNQPQHF. For the CDR3, the DNA is TGTGCCAGCTCACCCGTGTCGGGGAACAATCAGCCCCAGCATTTT.

V and J are TRBV4-2 and TRBJ1-4; 7 bases match TRBD1. The germline CDR1 and CDR2 sequences are LGHNA and YNFKEQ. The CDR3 has 15 residues. With V trimmed by 4 bases and J by 5 bases, 7 bases remained unmatched. The CDR3 sequence is CASSPNRGSNEKLFF. CDR3 bases: TGTGCCAGCAGCCCCAACAGGGGTTCAAATGAAAAACTGTTTTTT.

As regards this clone: This same CDR3 is encoded by further DNA sequences in the sample. V usage is TRBV18 and J usage is TRBJ2-5; 9 bases fit TRBD1. Germline V gene sequence: CDR1 KGHSH, CDR2 LQKENI. V shed 4 bases, J shed 5 bases, and the junction held 2 bases outside the gene matches. The CDR3 loop spans 13 amino acids. This CDR3 is CASSLGQGETQYF. CDR3 bases: TGTGCCAGCTCACTTGGACAGGGGGAGACCCAGTACTTC.